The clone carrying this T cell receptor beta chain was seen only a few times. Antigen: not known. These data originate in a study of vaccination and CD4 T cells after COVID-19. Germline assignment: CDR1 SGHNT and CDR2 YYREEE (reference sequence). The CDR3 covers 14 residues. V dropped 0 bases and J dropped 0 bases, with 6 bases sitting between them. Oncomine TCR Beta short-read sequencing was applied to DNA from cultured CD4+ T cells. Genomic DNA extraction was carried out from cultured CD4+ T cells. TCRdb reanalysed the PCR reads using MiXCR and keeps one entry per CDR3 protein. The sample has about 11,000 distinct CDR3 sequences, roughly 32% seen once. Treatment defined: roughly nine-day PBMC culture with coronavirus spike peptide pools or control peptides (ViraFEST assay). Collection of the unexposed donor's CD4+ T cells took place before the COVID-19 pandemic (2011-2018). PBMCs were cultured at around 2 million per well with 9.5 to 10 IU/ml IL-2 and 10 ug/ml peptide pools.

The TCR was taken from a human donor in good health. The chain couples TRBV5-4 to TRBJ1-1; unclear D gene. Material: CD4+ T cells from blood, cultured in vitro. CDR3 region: CASSLAVMNTEAFF. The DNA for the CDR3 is TGTGCCAGCAGCTTGGCCGTTATGAACACTGAAGCTTTCTTT.